The 15 T cell receptor beta chains in this list originate from one sample, sequenced in a study of shared clonotypes between healthy human individuals. The table came from immunoSEQ multiplex PCR; TCRdb's copy has only in-frame clones and leaves some out. Of fewer than 1.4 million clones in the sample, approximately 78% were seen once. Sequencing input: memory CD4+ T cells from PBMCs. Described subset: CD45RA-negative fraction. These receptors all come from a man between 18 and 35 years old in good health. Some clones in this sample may be carry-over from other donors' samples.

The chain carries TRBV29-1 and TRBJ1-2, with D possibly being TRBD1 (6 bases). Between the trimmed V and J ends, which lost 8 bases and 3 bases, there was a span of 16 bases. The CDR3 is 13 residues long. Per the germline V gene, CDR1 is SQVTM and CDR2 is ANQGSEA. CDR3 sequence (DNA): TGCAGCACCCGAACCCGACAGGACTATGGCTACACCTTC. This codes for CSTRTRQDYGYTF.

The rearrangement uses TRBV20-1 and TRBJ1-4; unclear D gene. This CDR3 comprises 11 residues. CDR1 and CDR2 from the germline V gene are DFQATT and SNEGSKA (reference sequence). V was shortened by 1 base and J by 7 bases, with 4 bases between the two germline ends. The CDR3 nucleotides read TGCAGTGCTAGAGCGCCTGAAAAACTGTTTTTT. This encodes CSARAPEKLFF.

This clone was detected ten times or more. The identical CDR3 is also encoded by other nucleotide sequences in the sample. The chain links TRBV5-1 to TRBJ2-7; D might be TRBD2 (6 bases). This CDR3 contains 13 residues. V was pared by 4 bases and J by 6 bases, with 14 bases between. From germline, CDR1 is SGHRS and CDR2 YFSETQ. CDR3 amino acids: CASSPDPGGEQYF. CDR3 nucleotides: TGCGCCAGCAGCCCGGACCCCGGGGGCGAGCAGTACTTC.

The chain employs TRBV11-3 and TRBJ2-1; D call uncertain. CDR3 length equals 13 residues. Trimming took 5 bases from V and 9 from J, leaving 14 bases between them. Germline assignment: CDR1 SGHNT and CDR2 YENEEA. The CDR3 sequence is CASSTSRSTEQFF. The CDR3 bases are TGTGCCAGCAGCACCTCTCGGAGCACTGAGCAGTTCTTC.

V gene TRBV6-6 combines with J gene TRBJ2-2; possibly TRBD1 for D (5 bases). The CDR3 is made up of 14 amino acids. Germline V gene data show CDR1 as MNHNY and CDR2 as SVGAGI (reference sequence). V gave up 10 bases and J gave up 0 bases, with 12 bases separating them. The CDR3 sequence: CATGRGTNTGELFF. The CDR3 nucleotides are TGTGCCACAGGGCGAGGCACGAACACCGGGGAGCTGTTTTTT.

The chain carries TRBV20-1 and TRBJ2-7; D may be TRBD2 (6 bases). The V end was cut by 6 bases, the J end by 5 bases, with 11 bases between. CDR3 length: 11 amino acids. Germline loops: CDR1 DFQATT, CDR2 SNEGSKA (reference sequence). The CDR3 region is CSAGTLNEQYF. Here the CDR3 DNA reads TGCAGTGCAGGGACTCTCAACGAGCAGTACTTC.

This clone has more than one count but fewer than ten. The V call is TRBV15, the J call TRBJ2-1; TRBD2 matches 11 bases. The CDR3 totals 16 residues. Germline V CDR1 and CDR2: LNHNV, YYDKDF (reference sequence). With V trimmed by 9 bases and J by 6 bases, 13 bases remained unmatched. This chain's CDR3 is CATRDRTSGSLNEQFF. As DNA, the CDR3 is TGTGCCACTCGGGATCGAACTAGCGGGAGTCTCAATGAGCAGTTCTTC.

The table lists this clone with a count of one. The genes are TRBV10-1 and TRBJ2-7, with a tentative D call TRBD1 (6 bases). The CDR3 is 14 amino acids. V gave up 3 bases and J gave up 4 bases, with 13 bases separating them. CDR1 is WNHNN, CDR2 SYGVQD, per germline (reference sequence). The CDR3 loop reads CASSEGGPVYEQYF. Written as DNA, the CDR3 is TGCGCCAGCAGTGAAGGGGGACCGGTTTACGAGCAGTACTTC.

The V gene is TRBV27, the J gene TRBJ2-1; maybe TRBD1 (6 bases). V shed 5 bases and J shed 9 bases, with 17 bases lying between them. Germline-derived CDR1 and CDR2 are MNHEY and SMNVEV (reference sequence). The CDR3 has 14 residues. As DNA, the CDR3 is TGTGCCAGCAGTCCCCAACAGGGACCCGGTGAGCAGTTCTTC. This translates into CASSPQQGPGEQFF.

The CDR3 nucleotides read TGTGCCAGCAGTTTGCGGGACAGGGGTGGGCAAGAGACCCAGTACTTC. Its translation is CASSLRDRGGQETQYF. The V gene is TRBV27, the J gene TRBJ2-5, with 10 bases that match TRBD1. This CDR3 is 16 amino acids long. CDR1 and CDR2 (germline): MNHEY, SMNVEV (reference sequence). With 3 bases clipped from V and 2 bases from J, the junction kept 6 bases outside the gene matches.

This clone was recorded a few times. This rearrangement joins TRBV12-2 to TRBJ2-5; the D call of TRBD1 is as the table states it, not checked on the DNA. TRBV12-2 is designated a pseudogene. The CDR3 covers 13 residues. The CDR3 DNA sequence: TGTGCAAGTCGCTTAGGGGGGCAGGACGTTCAGTACTTC. It specifies CASRLGGQDVQYF.

The chain employs TRBV15 and TRBJ2-7; the D gene is possibly TRBD2 (5 bases). CDR3 length: 17 amino acids. Germline-derived CDR1 and CDR2 are LNHNV and YYDKDF (reference sequence). Trimming pared 0 bases from V and 0 bases from J, leaving 15 bases between. CDR3 sequence reads: CATSRDRSSGYSYEQYF. The CDR3 nucleotides are TGTGCCACCAGCAGAGATCGGTCAAGCGGATACTCCTACGAGCAGTACTTC. Supplemented by reference TRBV15 and TRBJ2-7, the full variable domain reads DAMVIQNPRYQVTQFGKPVTLSCSQTLNHNVMYWYQQKSSQAPKLLFHYYDKDFNNEADTPDNFQSRRPNTSFCFLDIRSPGLGDTAMYLCATSRDRSSGYSYEQYFGPGTRLTVT.

The chain uses TRBV2 and TRBJ2-3, with 11 nucleotides matching TRBD1. V lost 7 bases and J lost 1; bases outside the gene matches: 4. The CDR3 contains 15 residues. The germline V gene has CDR1 SNHLY and CDR2 FYNNEI. The CDR3 protein is CASTTDRGRTDTQYF. The CDR3 coding sequence is TGTGCCAGCACGACGGACAGGGGGCGCACAGATACGCAGTATTTT.

V is TRBV9 and J is TRBJ2-1, with D tentatively TRBD1 or TRBD2 (5 bases each). CDR1 SGDLS and CDR2 YYNGEE come from the germline V gene. V was trimmed by 7 bases and J by 4 bases, leaving 12 bases between them. The CDR3 totals 13 residues. The CDR3 bases are TGTGCCAGCGGAACGGGACGATACAATGAGCAGTTCTTC. It encodes CASGTGRYNEQFF.

The J gene is TRBJ2-5, the V gene TRBV28; TRBD2 aligns across 7 bases. Near its end, the DNA agrees better with TRBJ2-7, so the J call may be wrong. Germline assignment: CDR1 MDHEN and CDR2 SYDVKM. The CDR3 is 13 residues long. The CDR3 coding sequence is TGTGCCAGCAGTCCTGGGGGGGAATACGAGCAGTACTTC. Protein sequence: CASSPGGEYEQYF.